This T cell receptor (beta chain) was profiled in a study of PD-L1 blockade in urothelial cancer. Study overall: Each participant's history included 0 to 3 prior chemotherapy regimens.

Method: immunoSEQ multiplex PCR; TCRdb's copy keeps in-frame clones and lacks some. In the table there are roughly 24,000 clones, less than 90% of which are singletons. Trimming stripped 2 bases from V and 6 bases from J, with 12 bases between. Looked up from germline, CDR1 is SGDLS and CDR2 is YYNGEE. CDR3 length: 14 amino acids. The sample in question was PBMCs, obtained around atezolizumab (anti-PD-L1) treatment. This TCR derives from a man aged 60 to 75 with urothelial cancer. This chain links TRBV9 with TRBJ2-1; tentative D call: TRBD1 (6 bases). CDR3 residues: CASSVSRGGNEQFF. In nucleotides, the CDR3 is TGTGCCAGCAGCGTCTCCCGAGGGGGCAATGAGCAGTTCTTC. Using reference TRBV9 and TRBJ2-1 for the parts outside the CDR3, the full variable domain is DSGVTQTPKHLITATGQRVTLRCSPRSGDLSVYWYQQSLDQGLQFLIQYYNGEERAKGNILERFSAQQFPDLHSELNLSSLELGDSALYFCASSVSRGGNEQFFGPGTRLTVL.